This is a list of T cell receptor beta chains from one sample in a study of OX40 agonist ivuxolimab in advanced cancers. The protocol was immunoSEQ multiplex PCR, while the TCRdb copy is restricted to in-frame clones and leaves out a portion. The top ten hold more than 10% of the sample, which has tens of thousands of clones, roughly nine tenths seen once. Here the sequenced sample was CD4+ or CD8+ T cells sorted from blood, taken in a trial of the OX40 agonist ivuxolimab. These receptors all stem from an adult with an advanced solid tumor such as melanoma, head and neck, liver or kidney cancer. Each CDR3 is given without its conserved first and last residue.

cdr3_aa: ASRQGASLYGYT; v_call: TRBV2; j_call: TRBJ1-2
cdr3_aa: ASSLDPVETQY; v_call: TRBV11-2; j_call: TRBJ2-5
cdr3_aa: ASSIEVLGGELF; v_call: TRBV19; j_call: TRBJ2-2
cdr3_aa: ASSQTLGTNEKLF; v_call: TRBV4-2; j_call: TRBJ1-4
cdr3_aa: ASSQDLREASYEQY; v_call: TRBV4-1; j_call: TRBJ2-7
cdr3_aa: ASSLQTGGNQPQH; v_call: TRBV5-8; j_call: TRBJ1-5
cdr3_aa: ASSLLQKGTQY; v_call: TRBV13; j_call: TRBJ2-5
cdr3_aa: ASSWGQGSYEQY; v_call: TRBV27; j_call: TRBJ2-7
cdr3_aa: ASSFGQYSYNEQF; v_call: TRBV9; j_call: TRBJ2-1
cdr3_aa: ASSPRGRSIQETQY; v_call: TRBV18; j_call: TRBJ2-5
cdr3_aa: ASSPLAGGTDTQY; v_call: TRBV6-5; j_call: TRBJ2-3
cdr3_aa: ASRITGFGNQPQH; v_call: TRBV28; j_call: TRBJ1-5
cdr3_aa: ASSLLGGYDGYT; v_call: TRBV19; j_call: TRBJ1-2
cdr3_aa: ASSTPGQTYEQY; v_call: TRBV28; j_call: TRBJ2-7
cdr3_aa: ASSLRRGTYEQY; v_call: TRBV5-1; j_call: TRBJ2-7
cdr3_aa: ASSRPLSGNTIY; v_call: TRBV11-2; j_call: TRBJ1-3
cdr3_aa: ASSIPQGKLF; v_call: TRBV27; j_call: TRBJ1-4
cdr3_aa: ASSVPLGGLAGGSSYNEQF; v_call: TRBV2; j_call: TRBJ2-1
cdr3_aa: ASKTGRYEQY; v_call: TRBV27; j_call: TRBJ2-7
cdr3_aa: AISGGATEAF; v_call: TRBV10-3; j_call: TRBJ1-1
cdr3_aa: ASSLRGLVGYGYT; v_call: TRBV27; j_call: TRBJ1-2
cdr3_aa: ASSWTVFSTDTQY; v_call: TRBV6-5; j_call: TRBJ2-3
cdr3_aa: ASSMAGDEQY; v_call: TRBV19; j_call: TRBJ2-7
cdr3_aa: ASSQTGRDYT; v_call: TRBV16; j_call: TRBJ1-2
cdr3_aa: SVEVSWGREQF; v_call: TRBV29-1; j_call: TRBJ2-1
cdr3_aa: SVDGGLNTEAF; v_call: TRBV29-1; j_call: TRBJ1-1
cdr3_aa: ASSESAIGNTIY; v_call: TRBV10-1; j_call: TRBJ1-3
cdr3_aa: ASSSGLVEADTQY; v_call: TRBV5-1; j_call: TRBJ2-3
cdr3_aa: ASSAGTLEEKLF; v_call: TRBV27; j_call: TRBJ1-4
cdr3_aa: ASSLDRANEQF; v_call: TRBV6-5; j_call: TRBJ2-1
cdr3_aa: ASRLKGHQGYEQY; v_call: TRBV27; j_call: TRBJ2-7
cdr3_aa: ASSHDFGNGYT; v_call: TRBV19; j_call: TRBJ1-2
cdr3_aa: ASSQTLGTYEQY; v_call: TRBV4-1; j_call: TRBJ2-7
cdr3_aa: ASSFRGALSYEQY; v_call: TRBV27; j_call: TRBJ2-7
cdr3_aa: ASSLGQGVFKVDYGYT; v_call: TRBV5-1; j_call: TRBJ1-2
cdr3_aa: ASSDAGDTQY; v_call: TRBV6-5; j_call: TRBJ2-3
cdr3_aa: ASSLEAPYEQY; v_call: TRBV5-1; j_call: TRBJ2-7
cdr3_aa: ASSFSTSGGPIWWDEQF; v_call: TRBV18; j_call: TRBJ2-1
cdr3_aa: ASKPPGGASYGYT; v_call: TRBV7-9; j_call: TRBJ1-2